The rows below give T cell receptor beta chains drawn from one sample of a study of beta chain features in type 1 diabetes. Only in-frame clones appear in the TCRdb table, and some are missing; sequencing was by immunoSEQ multiplex PCR. The sample contains about 190,000 clones, less than 9.5% of which appear only once. Sequencing was done on a sample of central memory CD4+ T cells from blood. These receptors all stem from a woman in her 40s with type 1 diabetes. Each CDR3 is given with its conserved first and last residue. D genes are given only for firm matches. Clone size appears in some rows only: once, few, many, or a class for an expanded clone.

D,size,V,J,DNA,CDR3
TRBD1,-,TRBV9,TRBJ2-7,TGTGCCAGCAGCGCATCCGGGACAGGGGAGTACGAGCAGTACTTC,CASSASGTGEYEQYF
TRBD2,-,TRBV13,TRBJ2-2,TGTGCCAGCAGCCCTCCCCCTAGCGGGAGCTGGGCCGGGGAGCTGTTTTTT,CASSPPPSGSWAGELFF
-,-,TRBV19,TRBJ2-4,TGTGCCAGTAGTATGGGGCCACGTACCGGGATTCAGTACTTC,CASSMGPRTGIQYF
TRBD2,few,TRBV9,TRBJ2-1,TGTGCCAGCAGCGTTGGACTAGCGGGGTTGTCTTATTACAATGAGCAGTTCTTC,CASSVGLAGLSYYNEQFF
-,few,TRBV6-5,TRBJ1-1,TGTGCCAGCAGTTATCGGGGGGCTAATGAAGCTTTCTTT,CASSYRGANEAFF
-,-,TRBV29-1,TRBJ2-5,TGCAGCGTGAAGGAGGGCGAGACCCAGTACTTC,CSVKEGETQYF
-,-,TRBV10-3,TRBJ1-5,TGTGCCACAAGCAGGGAGGATCAGCCCCAGCATTTT,CATSREDQPQHF
-,-,TRBV18,TRBJ1-6,TGTGCCAGCTCCCAACGGGGGTCCTATAATTCACCCCTCCACTTT,CASSQRGSYNSPLHF
-,few,TRBV7-9,TRBJ2-2,TGTGCCAGCAGGGCAGTGGCCGGGGAGCTGTTTTTT,CASRAVAGELFF
TRBD1,-,TRBV27,TRBJ1-5,TGTGCCAGCAGCCGTAACTCCGGGACAGGGAACCAGCCCCAGCATTTT,CASSRNSGTGNQPQHF
TRBD1,few,TRBV2,TRBJ1-5,TGTGCCAGCAGTGAAAGGGACAGTAGCAATCAGCCCCAGCATTTT,CASSERDSSNQPQHF
TRBD2,few,TRBV4-3,TRBJ2-3,TGCGCCAGCAGCCAAGGCGGGGGGCGCGGAGCAGATACGCAGTATTTT,CASSQGGGRGADTQYF
TRBD2,few,TRBV7-2,TRBJ2-1,TGTGCCAGCAGCTATAGCGGGGGCGGTGAGCAGTTCTTC,CASSYSGGGEQFF
-,-,TRBV4-2,TRBJ1-1,TGTGCCAGCAGCCCTGACTCTCCGTGGGACACTGAAGCTTTCTTT,CASSPDSPWDTEAFF